What follows is one TCR beta chain and its context. Germline V gene lookup returns CDR1 SQVTM and CDR2 ANQGSEA. The V gene lost 4 bases and the J gene lost 6 bases, with 6 bases spanning the gap. The CDR3 has 11 residues. One entry per CDR3 protein results from TCRdb running MiXCR on the 5' RACE reads. The profile covers 7,000 to 9,000 distinct CDR3 sequences, with around 16% appearing a single time and about 3.5% taken by the ten largest. The J gene is TRBJ2-2, the V gene TRBV29-1; D may be TRBD1 (5 bases). The receptor was isolated from a female donor with breast cancer. Sequenced input: memory CD4+ T cells sorted from blood. The subset denotes: memory CD4+ T cells, CD4+CD45RO+CD25-. The CDR3 DNA is TGCAGCGTTGCAGGGTCCGGGGAGCTGTTTTTT. Translated: CSVAGSGELFF.